This TCR beta chain was retrieved from a study of blood T cells in healthy people across ages. This clonotype was observed many times. For the second PCR, which ran for about 6 to 11 cycles, a sample-barcoded 5' primer and a J-beta primer mix were used. TCRdb reprocessed the 5' RACE reads with MiXCR, giving one entry per CDR3 protein. In the table there are approximately 900,000 distinct CDR3 sequences, about 27% of which are singletons. This CDR3 has 13 amino acids. The J segment lost 3 bases and the V segment lost 8 bases, leaving 6 bases of the junction unmatched. The same specimen was also included in a second study, on T cells of mothers and their children.

The TCR originated in a woman between 40 and 55 years old in good health. The rearrangement uses TRBV12-3 or TRBV12-4 and TRBJ2-5; 7 bases are shared with TRBD1. Sequencing was performed on blood. The CDR3 coding sequence is TGTGCCAGCCGGGACAGTGGGGAAGAGACCCAGTACTTC. Its translation: CASRDSGEETQYF.